This is a list of T cell receptor beta chains from one sample in a study of blood T cell repertoires in COVID-19. Measured with immunoSEQ multiplex PCR; TCRdb has only the in-frame clones, and not every one. Here the sample spans about 130,000 clones, roughly nine tenths being singletons. The source material was peripheral blood. These TCRs come from a man between 60 and 70 years old with COVID-19, enrolled during active disease. Both conserved end residues are part of each CDR3. Each record gives: CDR3 length, J gene, D gene, V gene, clone size, CDR3 protein, CDR3 DNA. The D gene is left open where the match is weak. Not all rows give a size; the values are once, few, many and, for expanded clones, a class.

>16|TRBJ1-1|NA|TRBV30|once
CAWSVPPTGVNTEAFF
TGTGCCTGGAGTGTTCCCCCGACAGGAGTTAACACTGAAGCTTTCTTT
>15|TRBJ1-4|TRBD1|TRBV11-2|NA
CASSLGGQVREKLFF
TGTGCCAGCAGCTTAGGCGGACAGGTTCGAGAAAAACTGTTTTTT
>14|TRBJ2-7|NA|TRBV9|few
CASSVTHLQGVQYF
TGTGCCAGCAGCGTCACCCATCTACAGGGAGTGCAGTACTTC
>16|TRBJ2-3|TRBD2|TRBV28|NA
CASSPTSGTSTDTQYF
TGTGCCAGCAGTCCCACTAGCGGGACTAGCACAGATACGCAGTATTTT
>15|TRBJ2-1|NA|TRBV28|NA
CASSPIGRGYNEQFF
TGTGCCAGCAGCCCTATCGGCCGGGGATACAATGAGCAGTTCTTC
>13|TRBJ1-4|NA|TRBV5-1|NA
CASSRAGSSQSVF
TGCGCCAGCAGCCGAGCGGGCTCCAGTCAGTCCGTTTTT
>14|TRBJ1-6|NA|TRBV3-1/TRBV3-2|NA
CASSQSGENSPLHF
TGTGCCAGCAGCCAATCAGGGGAAAATTCACCCCTCCACTTT
>14|TRBJ2-7|NA|TRBV10-3|once
CAISESLGAYEQYF
TGTGCCATCAGTGAGTCGCTTGGAGCTTACGAGCAGTACTTC
>14|TRBJ1-1|TRBD1|TRBV9|NA
CASSPFGQDTEAFF
TGTGCCAGCAGCCCCTTTGGACAGGACACTGAAGCTTTCTTT
>14|TRBJ1-6|TRBD1|TRBV6-1|NA
CASSETGVDSPLHF
TGTGCCAGCAGTGAGACAGGGGTAGACTCACCCCTCCACTTT
>13|TRBJ2-7|NA|TRBV4-1|NA
CASSQGTNREQYF
TGCGCCAGCAGCCAAGGCACAAATCGCGAGCAGTACTTC
>17|TRBJ2-3|TRBD2|TRBV4-1|NA
CASSQEGSGMSTDTQYF
TGCGCCAGCAGCCAAGAGGGTAGCGGGATGAGCACAGATACGCAGTATTTT
>16|TRBJ2-5|TRBD2|TRBV2|NA
CASSEGELAGGETQYF
TGTGCCAGCAGTGAAGGGGAACTAGCGGGAGGTGAGACCCAGTACTTC
>15|TRBJ2-5|TRBD2|TRBV7-9|NA
CASSNEAGARETQYF
TGTGCCAGCAGCAATGAAGCGGGAGCCCGAGAGACCCAGTACTTC
>15|TRBJ1-2|NA|TRBV7-9|NA
CASSLLATVDYGYTF
TGTGCCAGCAGCTTACTTGCGACAGTCGACTATGGCTACACCTTC
>13|TRBJ1-2|TRBD1|TRBV3-1/TRBV3-2|NA
CASSRTGVDGYTF
TGTGCCAGCAGCCGTACAGGGGTTGATGGCTACACCTTC
>16|TRBJ2-7|TRBD1|TRBV7-2|once
CASSFSAGQGGYEQYF
TGTGCCAGCAGCTTCTCCGCGGGACAGGGGGGTTACGAGCAGTACTTC
>12|TRBJ2-1|TRBD1|TRBV9|NA
CASSSQGNEQFF
TGTGCCAGCAGCTCACAGGGGAATGAGCAGTTCTTC
>16|TRBJ2-7|TRBD2|TRBV2|NA
CASSRDTSGGGYEQYF
TGTGCCAGCAGTCGGGACACTAGCGGGGGAGGCTACGAGCAGTACTTC
>13|TRBJ2-5|NA|TRBV10-3|NA
CAISERGGETQYF
TGTGCCATCAGTGAGAGGGGCGGAGAGACCCAGTACTTC
>15|TRBJ1-4|TRBD1|TRBV3-1/TRBV3-2|NA
CASSHLHDRDEKLFF
TGCGCCAGCAGCCATCTTCACGACAGGGATGAAAAACTGTTTTTT
>14|TRBJ1-6|NA|TRBV23-1|NA
CASRPPRGNSPLHF
TGCGCCAGCAGACCACCTAGGGGTAATTCACCCCTCCACTTT
>13|TRBJ2-5|NA|TRBV18|NA
CASSPGGQETQYF
TGTGCCAGCTCACCTGGAGGGCAAGAGACCCAGTACTTC
>16|TRBJ2-1|NA|TRBV4-1|NA
CASSQAVGSSYNEQFF
TGCGCCAGCAGCCAAGCCGTGGGGAGCTCCTACAATGAGCAGTTCTTC
>14|TRBJ2-7|TRBD1|TRBV15|NA
CATKPGTGTYEQYF
TGTGCCACCAAACCCGGGACAGGGACCTACGAGCAGTACTTC
>15|TRBJ1-3|TRBD1|TRBV19|NA
CASSVTGGTGNTIYF
TGTGCCAGTAGTGTAACAGGGGGCACTGGAAACACCATATATTTT
>17|TRBJ2-3|TRBD2|TRBV4-1|NA
CASSPTSLAGPTDTQYF
TGCGCCAGCAGCCCGACCTCACTAGCGGGCCCCACAGATACGCAGTATTTT
>15|TRBJ1-3|TRBD1|TRBV5-1|NA
CASSRGQGHGNTIYF
TGCGCCAGCAGCCGAGGACAGGGGCACGGAAACACCATATATTTT
>16|TRBJ2-3|TRBD2|TRBV5-1|NA
CASSSTGTSGMGTQYF
TGCGCCAGCAGCTCCACCGGGACTAGCGGGATGGGTACGCAGTATTTT
>14|TRBJ1-6|NA|TRBV30|NA
CAWSVGGVDSPLHF
TGTGCCTGGAGTGTAGGGGGAGTCGATTCACCCCTCCACTTT
>12|TRBJ1-1|TRBD1|TRBV30|few
CAYRTGNTEAFF
TGTGCCTACCGGACAGGGAACACTGAAGCTTTCTTT
>15|TRBJ1-2|NA|TRBV7-8|NA
CASNPLFRGDYGYTF
TGTGCCAGCAATCCGCTCTTCCGAGGTGACTATGGCTACACCTTC
>17|TRBJ2-1|TRBD2|TRBV5-1|NA
CASSLDVGGRAYNEQFF
TGCGCCAGCAGCTTGGATGTGGGCGGGAGGGCCTACAATGAGCAGTTCTTC
>16|TRBJ2-1|TRBD2|TRBV5-4|NA
CASSLGLAGSYNEQFF
TGTGCCAGCAGCTTGGGGTTAGCGGGATCCTACAATGAGCAGTTCTTC
>16|TRBJ2-2|NA|TRBV5-1|NA
CASYWGDSSNTGELFF
TGCGCCAGCTACTGGGGGGACAGCTCGAACACCGGGGAGCTGTTTTTT
>15|TRBJ2-5|TRBD2|TRBV2|once
CASSAGTSGLETQYF
TGTGCCAGCAGTGCCGGGACTAGCGGTTTGGAGACCCAGTACTTC
>14|TRBJ1-5|NA|TRBV5-1|NA
CASSSGQSNQPQHF
TGCGCCAGCAGCTCTGGACAGAGCAATCAGCCCCAGCATTTT
>15|TRBJ2-1|TRBD2|TRBV25-1|NA
CATLPGTSGTSEQFF
TGTGCCACCCTCCCCGGGACTAGCGGGACCAGTGAGCAGTTCTTC
>12|TRBJ2-7|TRBD1|TRBV29-1|NA
CSVLTGGYEQYF
TGCAGCGTACTGACAGGGGGGTACGAGCAGTACTTC
>13|TRBJ1-5|NA|TRBV18|NA
CASSQGGNQPQHF
TGTGCCAGCTCACAGGGGGGCAATCAGCCCCAGCATTTT
>13|TRBJ1-1|NA|TRBV28|NA
CASSRTENTEAFF
TGTGCCAGCAGCCGGACAGAGAACACTGAAGCTTTCTTT
>16|TRBJ2-1|NA|TRBV19|NA
CASSIDGGFSYNEQFF
TGTGCCAGTAGTATAGATGGCGGGTTCTCCTACAATGAGCAGTTCTTC
>15|TRBJ1-5|NA|TRBV5-1|NA
CASSYGGGSTQPQHF
TGCGCCAGCAGCTACGGCGGGGGAAGTACTCAGCCCCAGCATTTT
>13|TRBJ1-4|TRBD1|TRBV12-3/TRBV12-4|NA
CASSGTEVEKLFF
TGTGCCAGCAGCGGGACAGAGGTTGAAAAACTGTTTTTT
>17|TRBJ2-1|TRBD2|TRBV7-2|NA
CASSSPTSGRGMGEQFF
TGTGCCAGCAGCTCGCCGACTAGCGGGAGGGGGATGGGTGAGCAGTTCTTC